A single T cell receptor beta chain is shown here with its context. The sample comes from a study of blood T cell repertoires in COVID-19. Looking at the study overall: From the United States, Italy and Spain came samples of acute and convalescent COVID-19.

Here immunoSEQ multiplex PCR was the method, and the copy in TCRdb shows in-frame clones only, minus some. The table has approximately 450,000 clones, around 89% seen once; the top ten hold approximately 4.3%. Germline-derived CDR1 and CDR2 are LNHDA and SQIVND (reference sequence). The CDR3 extends over 18 amino acids. V lost 3 bases and J lost 5; bases outside the gene matches: 14. The rearrangement uses TRBV19 and TRBJ2-2; the match to TRBD2 covers 8 bases. The sample comprised peripheral blood. The clonotype originates from a woman aged 30 to 39 with acute or convalescent COVID-19. The CDR3 sequence: CASSITLLQLAATGELFF. CDR3 in DNA: TGTGCCAGTAGTATTACACTTCTCCAACTAGCGGCTACCGGGGAGCTGTTTTTT.